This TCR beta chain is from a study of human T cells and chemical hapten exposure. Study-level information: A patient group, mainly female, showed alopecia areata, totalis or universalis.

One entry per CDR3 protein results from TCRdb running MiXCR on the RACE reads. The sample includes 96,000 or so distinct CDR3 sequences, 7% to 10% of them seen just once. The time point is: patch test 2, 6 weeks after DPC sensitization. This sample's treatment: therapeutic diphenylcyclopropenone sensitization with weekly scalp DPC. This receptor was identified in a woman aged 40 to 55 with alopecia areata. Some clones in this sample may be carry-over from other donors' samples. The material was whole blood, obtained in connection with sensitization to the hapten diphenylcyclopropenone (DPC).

The CDR3 is CAISEKGRTYEQYF. CDR3 in DNA: TGTGCCATCAGTGAAAAGGGACGGACCTACGAGCAGTACTTC. The chain carries TRBV10-3 and TRBJ2-7; D is perhaps TRBD1 or TRBD2 (5 bases each). Germline V CDR1 and CDR2: ENHRY, SYGVKD. Trimming took off 3 bases at V and 2 bases at J, with 11 bases between the two ends. There are 14 residues in the CDR3.